One and the same sample provided the 18 T cell receptor beta chains below, sequenced in a study of spatial heterogeneity in lung cancer. Indicated time point: sample taken at primary tumor resection. The study sequenced unsorted whole RNA from tumor, nontumor lung or frozen PBMC. TCRdb re-called the 5' RACE reads through MiXCR, storing one row per CDR3 protein. This sample carries several thousand distinct CDR3 sequences, approximately 24% of them seen once, and the ten largest clones take about a quarter. Specimen: PBMCs, collected at surgery. The origin of the receptors is a female donor with early-stage non-small cell lung cancer.

This clonotype was observed a handful of times. Since it is a stray read in a library aimed at alpha chains, this beta chain has a size that is not meaningful. The chain is built from TRBV28 and TRBJ2-1, with a tentative D call TRBD1 (6 bases). Germline CDR1 MDHEN, CDR2 SYDVKM. The CDR3 has 14 amino acids. The V end was cut by 5 bases, the J end by 6 bases, with 14 bases between. CDR3 sequence reads: CASSLIQGSNEQFF. In DNA form, the CDR3 reads TGTGCCAGCAGTCTAATACAGGGATCCAATGAGCAGTTCTTC. The entire variable domain, with the rest obtained from reference TRBV28 and TRBJ2-1, is as follows: DVKVTQSSRYLVKRTGEKVFLECVQDMDHENMFWYRQDPGLGLRLIYFSYDVKMKEKGDIPEGYSVSREKKERFSLILESASTNQTSMYLCASSLIQGSNEQFFGPGTRLTVL.

Judged by abundance, this clonotype is medium-sized. For a library built for alpha chains, this beta chain is a stray read; little rests on its size. The gene calls are TRBV20-1 and TRBJ2-1, with a possible D match to TRBD2 (5 bases). The CDR3 runs 15 residues. The germline V gene encodes CDR1 DFQATT and CDR2 SNEGSKA (reference sequence). V shed 2 bases and J shed 3 bases, with 14 bases lying between them. CDR3 region: CSARPLQRLYNEQFF. The CDR3 region has the DNA TGCAGTGCTAGACCCCTCCAGCGGCTCTACAATGAGCAGTTCTTC.

On this clonotype itself: This beta chain is an unintended read in a library built for alpha chains; its size means little. CDR3 sequence: CASSEIVGQRLYF. The CDR3 DNA reads TGTGCCAGCAGTGAAATCGTGGGGCAGCGTTTGTACTTC. The chain is built from TRBV2 and TRBJ2-5; D may be TRBD1 (5 bases). Looked up from germline, CDR1 is SNHLY and CDR2 is FYNNEI. The CDR3 spans 13 residues. V was cut by 2 bases and J by 13 bases, with 17 bases left in between.

This clonotype was recorded a few times. This beta chain is a stray sequence in a library constructed for alpha chains; its clone size is not meaningful. The chain joins TRBV7-7 to TRBJ2-5; D is perhaps TRBD2 (6 bases). The CDR3 is 13 residues long. Per germline, CDR1 SSHAT and CDR2 FNYEAQ (reference sequence). Trimming removed 5 bases from V and 1 base from J, with 8 bases in between. CDR3 loop: CASSLGLQETQYF. In DNA form, the CDR3 reads TGTGCCAGCAGCCTGGGACTCCAAGAGACCCAGTACTTC.

This clonotype was seen more than once but under ten times. Found in a library prepared for alpha chains, this beta chain is an off-target read, and its abundance has little meaning. CDR3 loop: CASSWGRGLGANVLTF. The CDR3 nucleotides read TGTGCCAGTAGTTGGGGCAGGGGGCTTGGGGCCAACGTCCTGACTTTC. This sequence joins TRBV19 and TRBJ2-6; 8 bases fit TRBD1. This CDR3 spans 16 amino acids. V lost 5 bases, J lost 3 bases, and 6 bases stayed unmatched. CDR1 and CDR2 from the germline V gene are LNHDA and SQIVND (reference sequence).

This clonotype came up a few times. The library was designed around alpha chains, so this beta chain is a stray read whose abundance carries little weight. Here the CDR3 reads CASSRGLESDTQYF. The CDR3 bases are TGTGCCAGCAGCCGAGGACTAGAGTCAGATACGCAGTATTTT. The rearrangement links TRBV7-2 to TRBJ2-3, with 7 bases aligning to TRBD2. CDR1 SGHTA and CDR2 FQGNSA come from the germline V gene. V trimming: 5 bases; J trimming: 4 bases; junction bases outside the gene matches: 6. The CDR3 runs to 14 residues.

As to this clonotype: Because the library targeted alpha chains, this beta chain is an off-target read whose size means little. In nucleotides, the CDR3 is TGTGCCACCAGCAGAGGACAGGGAGAAAATGAGCAGTTCTTC. It is translated as CATSRGQGENEQFF. The chain employs TRBV15 and TRBJ2-1; TRBD1 aligns across 7 bases. Trimming removed 1 base from V and 7 bases from J; junction bases left unmatched: 4. Germline V gene lookup returns CDR1 LNHNV and CDR2 YYDKDF (reference sequence). This CDR3 is built from 14 residues.

This clonotype came up a few times. Found in a library prepared for alpha chains, this beta chain is an off-target read, and its abundance has little meaning. The gene calls are TRBV5-1 and TRBJ2-7; 7 bases are a match to TRBD1. Germline V lookup: CDR1 SGHRS, CDR2 YFSETQ. The CDR3 loop spans 14 amino acids. V shed 4 bases and J 0 bases; nucleotides not matched to a gene: 4. The CDR3 reads CASSTWTGSYEQYF. CDR3 DNA: TGCGCCAGCAGCACGTGGACAGGCTCCTACGAGCAGTACTTC.

On this clonotype: This beta chain is a stray read from a library made for alpha chains; its abundance is not meaningful. This rearrangement joins TRBV2 to TRBJ2-7; D perhaps matches TRBD1 (6 bases). Germline V lookup: CDR1 SNHLY, CDR2 FYNNEI. The CDR3 is made up of 13 amino acids. V was clipped by 6 bases and J by 5 bases, with 14 bases between them. DNA for the CDR3: TGTGCCAGCAGCGATGACAGGCGCAACGAGCAGTACTTC. Amino acid sequence: CASSDDRRNEQYF.

Notes on this clonotype: This beta chain was picked up by a library intended for alpha chains and is off target, so its count carries little meaning. This chain joins TRBV12-3 or TRBV12-4 and TRBJ2-1; D not resolved. Trimming took off 8 bases at V and 5 bases at J, with 19 bases between the two ends. This CDR3 is built from 15 residues. The CDR3 reads CASARLGRDNNEQFF. CDR3 DNA sequence: TGTGCCAGCGCGAGACTCGGTCGCGATAACAATGAGCAGTTCTTC.

About this clonotype: This beta chain represents an off-target read in a library built for alpha chains; its size is of limited meaning. The genes are TRBV6-2 or TRBV6-3 and TRBJ2-7; D could derive from TRBD1 or TRBD2 (5 bases each). V was cut by 5 bases and J by 0 bases, with 17 bases left in between. The CDR3 has 16 amino acids. The germline CDR1 and CDR2 sequences are MNHEY and SVGEGT. The CDR3 here is CASSLPGTVSSYEQYF. Written as DNA, the CDR3 is TGTGCCAGCAGTCTACCTGGGACCGTATCCTCCTACGAGCAGTACTTC.

This clonotype was counted a few times. This beta chain is a stray sequence in a library constructed for alpha chains; its clone size is not meaningful. The CDR3 DNA reads as TGCGCCAGCATGCGAATGAGGGGTACGGGAGAGCAGTACTTC. Translating gives CASMRMRGTGEQYF. This chain links TRBV4-1 with TRBJ2-7, with D possibly called TRBD1 or TRBD2 (5 bases each). Germline V gene data show CDR1 as MGHRA and CDR2 as YSYEKL. The V and J ends lost 7 bases and 7 bases respectively, with 20 bases between them. CDR3 length equals 14 residues.

This clonotype is labeled as medium-sized. This beta chain is an unintended read in a library built for alpha chains; its size means little. The gene calls are TRBV11-2 and TRBJ2-4; TRBD1 or TRBD2 may be the D gene (5 bases each). With 7 bases removed from V and 0 bases from J, the gap between germline ends came to 22 bases. The CDR3 covers 18 residues. CDR1 and CDR2 (germline): SGHAT, FQNNGV. The CDR3 DNA sequence: TGTGCCAGCAAGAGGGGTATGAGCAGGAGCCTAGCCAAAAACATTCAGTACTTC. Its translation: CASKRGMSRSLAKNIQYF.

On this clonotype itself: This beta chain appears as a stray read in a library generated for alpha chains; its size is not informative. J is TRBJ2-5 and V is TRBV5-6, with D possibly being TRBD2 (5 bases). This CDR3 has 15 residues. Germline V CDR1 and CDR2: SGHDT, YYEEEE. Trimming removed 6 bases at V and 3 bases at J, with 18 bases between. CDR3 bases: TGTGCCAGCAAAACCGGACTGGGCACGGAAGAGACCCAGTACTTC. Translating it yields CASKTGLGTEETQYF.

This clonotype was seen a handful of times. In a library made to pick up alpha chains, this beta chain is a stray read with a size that means little. The chain carries TRBV6-2 or TRBV6-3 and TRBJ2-5, with a weak D call TRBD2 (6 bases). Trimming pared 7 bases from V and 4 bases from J, leaving 22 bases between. Germline V lookup: CDR1 MNHEY, CDR2 SVGEGT. The CDR3 totals 16 residues. The CDR3 sequence: CASTSLAPRRGETQYF. As DNA, the CDR3 is TGTGCCAGCACCTCCCTGGCACCCCGGAGGGGAGAGACCCAGTACTTC.

This clonotype counts as medium-sized (0.01 to 0.1%). This beta chain is a stray sequence in a library constructed for alpha chains; its clone size is not meaningful. This rearrangement joins TRBV28 to TRBJ2-1; D is perhaps TRBD1 (6 bases). V shed 5 bases and J shed 0 bases, with 14 bases lying between them. Per the germline V gene, CDR1 is MDHEN and CDR2 is SYDVKM. The CDR3 covers 16 residues. The CDR3 DNA is TGTGCCAGCAGTACAGGGTCGCTGAGCTCCTACAATGAGCAGTTCTTC. Its translation: CASSTGSLSSYNEQFF.

Remarks on this clonotype: Possible read error: a much larger clone is one base away. This beta chain is an unintended read in a library built for alpha chains; its size means little. The V gene is TRBV12-3 or TRBV12-4, the J gene TRBJ2-7; 9 positions match TRBD2. With V trimmed by 4 bases and J by 5 bases, 21 bases remained unmatched. The CDR3 is 19 amino acids. The CDR3 DNA reads TGTGCCAGCAGTTCGTCGTTTGGAGGACTAGCGCCGAGAAAAAACGAGCAGTACTTC. This sequence encodes CASSSSFGGLAPRKNEQYF.

Comments on this clonotype: The size of this beta chain means little, since it is a stray read in a library made for alpha chains. This sequence joins TRBV12-5 and TRBJ2-3, with unresolved D. The CDR3 length is 19 residues. Germline values: CDR1 LGHNT, CDR2 FRNRAP. The germline V and J ends were trimmed by 1 base and 0 bases, with 20 bases remaining between them. CDR3 sequence (DNA): TGTGCTAGTGGTTTGGCACTGAAGGACGAATGGTCTAGCACAGATACGCAGTATTTT. Protein product: CASGLALKDEWSSTDTQYF.